This T cell receptor beta chain emerged from a study of glioma-infiltrating T cells after dendritic cell vaccination. On the study more broadly: Treatment, given 2003 to 2012, was autologous tumor lysate-pulsed dendritic cell vaccination.

The length of the CDR3 is 15 residues. V shed 0 bases, J shed 9 bases, and the junction held 3 bases outside the gene matches. From germline, CDR1 is GTSNPN and CDR2 SVGIG (reference sequence). In regard to this clone: Its antigen is as yet unknown.

All glioblastoma patients lacked an isocitrate dehydrogenase mutation. Input was approximately 2 ug genomic DNA, or all available if less. Assay: immunoSEQ multiplex PCR; the TCRdb copy retains only in-frame clones and omits some. This table holds fewer than 50,000 clones, approximately 85% found once. Findings of the study overall: The cohort had few patients with full blood and tumor sets.

The chain has TRBV30 and TRBJ1-6; 12 bases match TRBD1. This clonotype was sampled from a human donor with glioblastoma. The source material was blood, sampled before dendritic cell vaccination. DNA for the CDR3: TGTGCCTGGAGTGTAAAGGGACAGGGGGCTTCACCCCTCCACTTT. This codes for CAWSVKGQGASPLHF.